Following are 14 T cell receptor beta chains from one sample sequenced in a study of PD-L1 blockade in urothelial cancer. Generated by immunoSEQ multiplex PCR, the TCRdb table keeps only in-frame clones and is missing some. The table includes fewer than 50,000 clones, around nine tenths detected once. The specimen was PBMCs, collected around atezolizumab (anti-PD-L1) treatment. The receptors were sampled from a man aged 55 to 69 with urothelial cancer.

The genes are TRBV30 and TRBJ2-7; 8 nucleotides match TRBD1. Germline values: CDR1 GTSNPN, CDR2 SVGIG (reference sequence). Trimming took 4 bases from V and 4 from J; bases not matched to a gene: 3. This CDR3 comprises 12 residues. This CDR3 is CAWNRGLYEQYF. CDR3 DNA sequence: TGTGCCTGGAACAGGGGGTTATACGAGCAGTACTTC.

The chain carries TRBV7-9 and TRBJ2-5, with TRBD2 identical over 10 bases. This CDR3 region has 15 residues. The ends lost 1 base at V and 4 bases at J; junction bases unmatched: 3. Germline V CDR1 and CDR2: SEHNR, FQNEAQ (reference sequence). The CDR3 loop reads CASSLVSSGGETQYF. CDR3 coding DNA: TGTGCCAGCAGCTTAGTCTCTAGCGGGGGAGAGACCCAGTACTTC.

The J gene is TRBJ1-3, the V gene TRBV5-4; D is unclear. Germline values: CDR1 SGHNT, CDR2 YYREEE (reference sequence). V was shortened by 4 bases and J by 0 bases, with 11 bases between the two germline ends. The length of the CDR3 is 15 residues. This CDR3 is CASSNRVVSGNTIYF. CDR3 coding DNA: TGTGCCAGCAGCAACCGGGTCGTCTCTGGAAACACCATATATTTT. Full variable domain (remainder filled in from reference TRBV5-4 and TRBJ1-3): ETGVTQSPTHLIKTRGQQVTLRCSSQSGHNTVSWYQQALGQGPQFIFQYYREEENGRGNFPPRFSGLQFPNYSSELNVNALELDDSALYLCASSNRVVSGNTIYFGEGSWLTVV.

The chain is built from TRBV15 and TRBJ2-2, with 8 bases lining up with TRBD1. V was clipped by 3 bases and J by 0 bases; unmatched bases: 12. The CDR3 has 19 residues. Germline V gene lookup returns CDR1 LNHNV and CDR2 YYDKDF (reference sequence). DNA for the CDR3: TGTGCCACCAGCAGTATGACAGGGGAATTAACCTCGAACACCGGGGAGCTGTTTTTT. Translation: CATSSMTGELTSNTGELFF.

The chain recombines TRBV6-1 with TRBJ2-1, with D possibly being TRBD2 (5 bases). This CDR3 has 14 residues. Trimming stripped 7 bases from V and 4 bases from J, with 14 bases between. Germline V gene lookup returns CDR1 MNHNS and CDR2 SASEGT. The CDR3 nucleotides are TGTGCCAGCAACCCCGGGATAAGATACAATGAGCAGTTCTTC. Translating it yields CASNPGIRYNEQFF.

J is TRBJ1-5 and V is TRBV7-6; D is ambiguous. V was clipped by 1 base and J by 6 bases, with 10 bases between them. Per germline, CDR1 SGHVS and CDR2 FNYEAQ. The CDR3 sequence is 14 residues long. DNA of the CDR3: TGTGCCAGCAGCTTAGGTCGGGGAGGTCAGCCCCAGCATTTT. This codes for CASSLGRGGQPQHF.

V gene TRBV19 combines with J gene TRBJ2-5; the D gene is possibly TRBD2 (5 bases). Trimming stripped 2 bases from V and 4 bases from J, with 11 bases between. This CDR3 has 14 residues. The germline CDR1 and CDR2 sequences are LNHDA and SQIVND (reference sequence). CDR3 sequence (DNA): TGTGCCAGTAGTATAAAGGCTCGGGGAGAGACCCAGTACTTC. This codes for CASSIKARGETQYF.

V gene TRBV28 combines with J gene TRBJ2-7, with 7 bases that match TRBD2. This CDR3 comprises 19 residues. Germline loops: CDR1 MDHEN, CDR2 SYDVKM. V lost 5 bases to trimming and J lost 1 base; unmatched junction nucleotides: 20. CDR3: CASSPGPGGGTSLSYEQYF. The DNA of the CDR3 is TGTGCCAGCAGTCCCGGTCCGGGAGGAGGAACCTCCCTATCCTACGAGCAGTACTTC.

The chain couples TRBV5-4 to TRBJ1-6; D unclear. Germline V gene data show CDR1 as SGHNT and CDR2 as YYREEE (reference sequence). The V and J ends lost 0 bases and 7 bases respectively, with 11 bases between them. The CDR3 contains 15 residues. The CDR3 DNA is TGTGCCAGCAGCTTGGATAGAGGGAACAATTCACCCCTCCACTTT. Protein product: CASSLDRGNNSPLHF.

The V call is TRBV4-1, the J call TRBJ2-5; 15 bases align to TRBD2. The CDR3 extends over 16 amino acids. CDR1 is MGHRA and CDR2 is YSYEKL in the germline V gene. The J segment lost 2 bases and the V segment lost 5 bases, leaving 3 bases of the junction unmatched. CDR3 sequence (DNA): TGCGCCAGCAGCTCAGGACTAGCGGGGGGGCAAGAGACCCAGTACTTC. Its translation is CASSSGLAGGQETQYF.

The chain combines TRBV4-2 with TRBJ2-5; the D is unclear. Germline V gene data show CDR1 as LGHNA and CDR2 as YNFKEQ. Deletions cut 0 bases from V and 0 bases from J, with 8 bases between. The CDR3 is 15 amino acids. This chain's CDR3 is CASSQDPDNQETQYF. DNA of the CDR3: TGTGCCAGCAGCCAAGATCCAGACAACCAAGAGACCCAGTACTTC.

The chain employs TRBV10-1 and TRBJ2-5; 9 nucleotides align to TRBD1. This CDR3 spans 14 amino acids. Germline CDR1 and CDR2: WNHNN and SYGVQD (reference sequence). With V trimmed by 4 bases and J by 6 bases, 6 bases remained unmatched. CDR3 bases: TGCGCCAGCAGTGGGACAGGGGACATGCAGACCCAGTACTTC. Translating gives CASSGTGDMQTQYF.

The V gene is TRBV5-1, the J gene TRBJ2-1; TRBD1 aligns across 8 bases. After removal of 4 bases from V and 13 bases from J, the junction contained 13 bases not matched to a gene. CDR3 length: 14 amino acids. Germline CDR1 SGHRS, CDR2 YFSETQ. The chain's CDR3 is CASSPANRGDRQFF. The DNA of the CDR3 is TGCGCCAGCAGCCCTGCAAACAGGGGGGACCGTCAGTTCTTC.

This chain uses TRBV5-4 with TRBJ2-7, with unresolved D. V was pared by 0 bases and J by 5 bases, with 12 bases between. Germline loops: CDR1 SGHNT, CDR2 YYREEE (reference sequence). The CDR3 is 14 residues long. The CDR3 region is CASSLDRRGDEQYF. In nucleotides, the CDR3 is TGTGCCAGCAGCTTGGATCGTCGAGGCGACGAGCAGTACTTC.